The present T cell receptor beta chain was sequenced within a study of CD8+ T cells in alopecia areata (dated by TCRdb to 2016 to 2019). Turning to the overall study: The treated patients, all with moderate-to-severe alopecia areata, were enrolled in an open-label pilot trial of oral tofacitinib given at 5 to 10 mg twice daily. Scalp clonality was compared across normal scalp (n=4), patchy alopecia areata scalp (n=8), and alopecia totalis/universalis scalp (n=8). Tofacitinib was given for 6 to 18 months, followed by 6 months of follow-up off drug to assess delayed response and recurrence. Disease severity in treated patients was measured with the SALT score, which quantifies the percentage of affected scalp surface area. In both human patients and the C3H/HeJ mouse model, the study applied high-throughput TCRbeta sequencing to look at T cell clonal expansion in alopecia areata. The RNA source kit depended on sample type: the PAXgene miRNA kit for fixed scalp, the miRNeasy kit for PBMCs, and the RNeasy kit for mouse skin. Biopsies were taken from tofacitinib-treated patients at baseline and again at 4 and 24 weeks into treatment, and several of those patients also had a later scalp biopsy. TCRbeta CDR3 regions were amplified by immunoSEQ multiplex PCR using 35 Vbeta forward and 13 Jbeta reverse primers. Human TCRbeta sequencing covered scalp tissue and sorted CD4+ and CD8+ peripheral blood T cells from patchy and totalis/universalis alopecia areata patients and healthy controls. The full study reports these points: Because the treated cohort was small and included a single nonresponder, larger studies are needed to assess links between baseline CD8+ expansion and response. Lesional scalp, especially in alopecia totalis/universalis, showed higher clonality and more expanded CD8+ clones than normal scalp, suggesting antigenic drive. Unlike mouse skin, which is dominated by gammadelta T cells, normal human skin has resident alphabeta T cells that are also sequenced, and this complicates analysis of the scalp TCR repertoire. With tofacitinib, both scalp clonality and the number of expanded CD8+ clones among the top 100 scalp clones went down significantly. Shared TCR sequences between patients were less evident than in mice, which may be partly attributable to HLA diversity in the patient population. During tofacitinib treatment, many expanded lesional clones remained in scalp and blood, and this persistence may partly explain relapse after treatment is stopped.

Libraries were made using the immunoSEQ multiplex PCR assay. For TCR sequencing, RNA was extracted from every sample and reverse transcribed into cDNA to serve as template. SuperScript III was used for first-strand cDNA synthesis, primed with a 2:1 mix of oligo-dT and random hexamers. A synthetic immune receptor repertoire was used to gauge amplification bias, and whatever bias remained was removed computationally. Regarding the original processing steps: Raw reads were preprocessed to remove errors, and CDR3 was defined according to IMGT conventions as the region from the conserved cysteine to phenylalanine. Clonality was calculated as 1 minus Shannon entropy normalized by log2 of the number of productive unique TCRs. Scalp TCRbeta sequences were cross-referenced with sorted blood CD4 and CD8 repertoires so that the CD4 or CD8 identity of scalp clones could be inferred. Here the immuneACCESS table is served through TCRdb, limited to in-frame sequences with V and J called. Missing clones are a known gap in these copies; in checked studies unresolved V genes cover under half, and the rest lacks a known reason. V, J and clone size are those of that table, while D and trimming were read from the DNA. The sample records tens of thousands of clones, about 30% of which are singletons. The ten largest clones add up to just under 15% of the sample.

Deletion took 3 bases off V and 2 bases off J, with a span of 17 bases between the germline ends. The CDR3 sequence holds 17 residues, the cysteine and phenylalanine included. The read is trimmed to its CDR3 DNA, 51 bases read in frame from base 1. Based on the germline V gene, the CDR1 and CDR2 sequences are MGHRA and YSYEKL. This clone was found a few times. Its antigen remains unidentified. Nothing much larger sits one base from this clone, and base qualities are not available. Per the publication, the time point label means: about 4 weeks on oral tofacitinib. The treatment or condition label here, explained by the study, means: oral pan-JAK inhibitor, 5-10 mg twice daily. From alopecia areata patients, peripheral blood was collected along with lesional scalp punch biopsies. After PBMCs were isolated by density centrifugation and stained for CD3, CD4 and CD8, a FACSAria was used to sort CD4+ and CD8+ T cells.

This TCR derives from a human donor with alopecia areata. Here the sequenced sample was CD8+ T cells sorted from blood, taken at week 4, from a patient treated with tofacitinib. The V and J genes are TRBV4-1 and TRBJ2-1; no D gene can be assigned with confidence. The DNA is TGCGCCAGCAGCCAGCCGTCTCCAGCGCGTGCCTACAATGAGCAGTTCTTC. It translates as CASSQPSPARAYNEQFF.